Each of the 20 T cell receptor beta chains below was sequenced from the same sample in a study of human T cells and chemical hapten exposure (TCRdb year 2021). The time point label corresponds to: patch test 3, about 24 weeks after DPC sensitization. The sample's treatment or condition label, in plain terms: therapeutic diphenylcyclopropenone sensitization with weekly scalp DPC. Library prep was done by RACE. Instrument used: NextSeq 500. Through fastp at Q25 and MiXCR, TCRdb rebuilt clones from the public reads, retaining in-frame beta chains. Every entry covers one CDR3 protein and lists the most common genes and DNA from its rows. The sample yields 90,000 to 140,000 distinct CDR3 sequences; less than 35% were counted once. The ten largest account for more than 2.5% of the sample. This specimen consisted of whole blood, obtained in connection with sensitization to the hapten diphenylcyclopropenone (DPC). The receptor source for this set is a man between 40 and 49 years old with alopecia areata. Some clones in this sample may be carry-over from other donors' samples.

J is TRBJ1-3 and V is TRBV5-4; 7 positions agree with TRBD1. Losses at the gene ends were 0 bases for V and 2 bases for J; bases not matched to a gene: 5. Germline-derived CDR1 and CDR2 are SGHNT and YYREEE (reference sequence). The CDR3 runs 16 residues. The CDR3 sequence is CASSLGGDRAGNTIYF. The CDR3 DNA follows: TGTGCCAGCAGCTTGGGCGGAGACAGGGCTGGAAACACCATATATTTT.

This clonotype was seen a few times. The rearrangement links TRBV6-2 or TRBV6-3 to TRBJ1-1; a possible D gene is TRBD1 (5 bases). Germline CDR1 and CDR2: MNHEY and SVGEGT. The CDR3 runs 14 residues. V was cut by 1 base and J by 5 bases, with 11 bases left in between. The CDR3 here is CASSYYQGWTEAFF. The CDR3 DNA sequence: TGTGCCAGCAGTTACTATCAGGGTTGGACTGAAGCTTTCTTT.

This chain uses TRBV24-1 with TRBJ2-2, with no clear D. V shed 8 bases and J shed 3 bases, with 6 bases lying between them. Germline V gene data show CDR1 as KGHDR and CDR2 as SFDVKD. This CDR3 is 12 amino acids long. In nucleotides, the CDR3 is TGTGCCACCATGAAGGACACCGGGGAGCTGTTTTTT. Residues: CATMKDTGELFF.

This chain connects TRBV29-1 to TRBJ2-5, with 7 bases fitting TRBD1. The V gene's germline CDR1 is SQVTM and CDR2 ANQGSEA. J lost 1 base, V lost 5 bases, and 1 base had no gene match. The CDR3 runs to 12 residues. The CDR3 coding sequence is TGCAGCGTTCGGACAGGCCAAGAGACCCAGTACTTC. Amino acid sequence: CSVRTGQETQYF.

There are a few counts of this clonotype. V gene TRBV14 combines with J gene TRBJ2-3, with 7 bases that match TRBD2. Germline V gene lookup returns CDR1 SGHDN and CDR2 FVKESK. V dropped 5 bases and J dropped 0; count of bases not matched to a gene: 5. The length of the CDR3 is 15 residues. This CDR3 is CASSYGRPSTDTQYF. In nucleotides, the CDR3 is TGTGCCAGCAGCTACGGGAGGCCTAGCACAGATACGCAGTATTTT. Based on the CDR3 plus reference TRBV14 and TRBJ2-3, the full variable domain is EAGVTQFPSHSVIEKGQTVTLRCDPISGHDNLYWYRRVMGKEIKFLLHFVKESKQDESGMPNNRFLAERTGGTYSTLKVQPAELEDSGVYFCASSYGRPSTDTQYFGPGTRLTVL.

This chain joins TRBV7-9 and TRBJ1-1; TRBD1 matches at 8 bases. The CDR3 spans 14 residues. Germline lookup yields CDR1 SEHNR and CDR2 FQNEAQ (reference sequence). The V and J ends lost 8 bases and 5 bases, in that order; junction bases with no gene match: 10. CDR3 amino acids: CASWTGIVITEAFF. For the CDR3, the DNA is TGTGCCAGCTGGACAGGGATAGTAATAACTGAAGCTTTCTTT.

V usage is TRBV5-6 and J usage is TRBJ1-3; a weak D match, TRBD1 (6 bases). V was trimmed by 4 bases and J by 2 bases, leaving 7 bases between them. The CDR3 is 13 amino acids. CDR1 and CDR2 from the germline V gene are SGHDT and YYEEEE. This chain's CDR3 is CASSRDTGNTIYF. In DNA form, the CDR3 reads TGTGCCAGCAGCCGGGACACTGGAAACACCATATATTTT.

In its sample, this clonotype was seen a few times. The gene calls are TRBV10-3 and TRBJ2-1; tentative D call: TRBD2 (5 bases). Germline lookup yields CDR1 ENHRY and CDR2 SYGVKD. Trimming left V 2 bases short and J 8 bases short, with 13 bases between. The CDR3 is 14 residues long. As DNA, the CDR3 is TGTGCCATCAGTGAGGCAACTAGTTACCATGAGCAGTTCTTC. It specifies CAISEATSYHEQFF.

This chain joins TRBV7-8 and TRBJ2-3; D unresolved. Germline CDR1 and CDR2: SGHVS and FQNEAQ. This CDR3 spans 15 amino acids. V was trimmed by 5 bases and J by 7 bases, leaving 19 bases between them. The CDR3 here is CASSARHEAMYTQYF. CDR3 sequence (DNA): TGTGCCAGCAGCGCCCGTCATGAGGCCATGTATACGCAGTATTTT.

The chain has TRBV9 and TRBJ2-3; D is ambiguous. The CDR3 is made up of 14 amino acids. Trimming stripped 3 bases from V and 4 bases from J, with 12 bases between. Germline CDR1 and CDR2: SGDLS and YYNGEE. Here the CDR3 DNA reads TGTGCCAGCAGCGCACAACCTGCCCCAGATACGCAGTATTTT. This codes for CASSAQPAPDTQYF.

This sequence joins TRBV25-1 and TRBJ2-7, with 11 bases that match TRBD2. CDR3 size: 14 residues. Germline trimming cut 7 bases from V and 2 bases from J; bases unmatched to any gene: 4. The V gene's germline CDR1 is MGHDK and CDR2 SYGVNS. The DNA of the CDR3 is TGTGCCAGCATCGGGACTAGCGGTGCCTACGAGCAGTACTTC. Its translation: CASIGTSGAYEQYF.

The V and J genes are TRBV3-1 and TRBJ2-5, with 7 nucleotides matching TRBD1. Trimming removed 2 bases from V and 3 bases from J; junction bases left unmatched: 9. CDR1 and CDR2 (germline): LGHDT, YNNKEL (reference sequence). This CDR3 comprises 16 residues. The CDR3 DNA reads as TGTGCCAGCAGCCAATATAGCTCGGGGACAGAAGAGACCCAGTACTTC. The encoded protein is CASSQYSSGTEETQYF.

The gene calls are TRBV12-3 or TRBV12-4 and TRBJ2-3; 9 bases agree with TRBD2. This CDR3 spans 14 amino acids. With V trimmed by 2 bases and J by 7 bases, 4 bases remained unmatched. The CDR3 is CASSLLAGAYTQYF. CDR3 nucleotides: TGTGCCAGCAGTTTATTAGCGGGAGCGTATACGCAGTATTTT.

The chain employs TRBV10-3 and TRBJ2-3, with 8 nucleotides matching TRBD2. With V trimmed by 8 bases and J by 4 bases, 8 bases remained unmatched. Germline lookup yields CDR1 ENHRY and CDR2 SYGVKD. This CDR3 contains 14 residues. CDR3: CAIHPSGSPDTQYF. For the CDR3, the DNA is TGTGCCATCCACCCGAGCGGGAGCCCAGATACGCAGTATTTT.

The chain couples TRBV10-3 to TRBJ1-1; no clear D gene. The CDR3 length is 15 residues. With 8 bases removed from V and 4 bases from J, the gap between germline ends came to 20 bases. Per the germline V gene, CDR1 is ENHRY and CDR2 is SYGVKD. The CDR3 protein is CAIGFALSEGTEAFF. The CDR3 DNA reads TGTGCCATCGGATTTGCACTCTCAGAGGGCACTGAAGCTTTCTTT.

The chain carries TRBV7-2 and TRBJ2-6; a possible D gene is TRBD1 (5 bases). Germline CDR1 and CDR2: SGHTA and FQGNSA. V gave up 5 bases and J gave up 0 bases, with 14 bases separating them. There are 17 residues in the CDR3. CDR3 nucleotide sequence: TGTGCCAGCAGCCATGGTCCAGGGAACTCTGGGGCCAACGTCCTGACTTTC. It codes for CASSHGPGNSGANVLTF.

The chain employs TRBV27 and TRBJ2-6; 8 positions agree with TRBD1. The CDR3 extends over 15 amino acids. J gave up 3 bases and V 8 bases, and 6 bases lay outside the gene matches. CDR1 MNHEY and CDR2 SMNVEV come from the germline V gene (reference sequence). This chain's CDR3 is CASGSGGGGANVLTF. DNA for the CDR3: TGTGCCAGCGGTTCAGGGGGCGGTGGGGCCAACGTCCTGACTTTC.

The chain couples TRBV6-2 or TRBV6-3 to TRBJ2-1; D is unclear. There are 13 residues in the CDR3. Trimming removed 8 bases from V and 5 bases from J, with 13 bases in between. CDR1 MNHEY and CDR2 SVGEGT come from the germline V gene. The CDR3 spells CASLSDVNNEQFF. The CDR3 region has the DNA TGTGCCAGCCTCTCGGACGTTAACAATGAGCAGTTCTTC.

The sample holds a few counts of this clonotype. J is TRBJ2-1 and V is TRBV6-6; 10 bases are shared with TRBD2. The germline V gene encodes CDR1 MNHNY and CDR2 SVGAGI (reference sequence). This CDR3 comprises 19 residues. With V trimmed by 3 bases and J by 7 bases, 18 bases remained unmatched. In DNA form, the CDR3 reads TGTGCCAGCAGTTATCGTCCTAGCGGGAGCGCCTTAATGAAGAATGAGCAGTTCTTC. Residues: CASSYRPSGSALMKNEQFF.

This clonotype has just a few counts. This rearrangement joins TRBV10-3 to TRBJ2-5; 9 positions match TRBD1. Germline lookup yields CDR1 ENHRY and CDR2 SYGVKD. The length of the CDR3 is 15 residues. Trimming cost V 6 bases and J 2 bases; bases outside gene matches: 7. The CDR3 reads CAISRGTGTQETQYF. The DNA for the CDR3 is TGTGCCATCAGCCGCGGGACAGGGACTCAAGAGACCCAGTACTTC.